Following are 24 T cell receptor beta chains from one sample sequenced in a study of blood T cells in healthy people across ages. Primers used in a second PCR of roughly 6 to 11 cycles were a sample-barcoded 5' primer and a J-beta primer mix. TCRdb called the 5' RACE reads again in MiXCR, with one record for every CDR3 protein. The sample has some 760,000 distinct CDR3 sequences; roughly 25% are singletons. The same data also contributed to another study, on T cells of mothers and their children.

The sequencing sample was made of blood. The origin of the receptors is a boy younger than 18 in good health.

The table lists this clonotype with a few counts. The rearrangement uses TRBV12-3 or TRBV12-4 and TRBJ1-6, with a tentative D call TRBD1 (6 bases). V lost 2 bases to trimming and J lost 9 bases, with 11 bases between them. This CDR3 is built from 14 residues. The CDR3 DNA is TGTGCCAGCAGTTTACAGGGGCTTGGTTCACCCCTCCACTTT. Protein product: CASSLQGLGSPLHF.

The chain combines TRBV20-1 with TRBJ2-3; D is ambiguous. Germline V gene data show CDR1 as DFQATT and CDR2 as SNEGSKA (reference sequence). V lost 3 bases to trimming and J lost 4 bases, with 8 bases between them. There are 12 residues in the CDR3. The CDR3 is CSASDFADTQYF. CDR3 sequence (DNA): TGCAGTGCTAGTGACTTTGCAGATACGCAGTATTTT.

The gene calls are TRBV18 and TRBJ1-1; perhaps TRBD1 as D (6 bases). The CDR3 length is 14 residues. Trimming cost V 6 bases and J 8 bases, with 19 bases left between them. Germline V gene lookup returns CDR1 KGHSH and CDR2 LQKENI. CDR3 sequence reads: CASSQYRDPLEAFF. As DNA, the CDR3 is TGTGCCAGCTCCCAATACAGGGACCCACTGGAAGCTTTCTTT.

This chain connects TRBV28 to TRBJ2-2, with TRBD2 matching over 8 bases. The ends lost 1 base at V and 4 bases at J; junction bases unmatched: 8. CDR3 length equals 17 residues. CDR1 and CDR2 (germline): MDHEN, SYDVKM. The CDR3 loop is CASSLSRGGLFTGELFF. CDR3 in DNA: TGTGCCAGCAGTTTATCACGGGGGGGACTCTTCACCGGGGAGCTGTTTTTT.

This clonotype was detected a few times. This chain uses TRBV4-1 with TRBJ1-5; D not certain. Trimming took 1 base from V and 2 from J, leaving 12 bases between them. The germline CDR1 and CDR2 sequences are MGHRA and YSYEKL. The CDR3 consists of 16 residues. The CDR3 coding sequence is TGCGCCAGCAGCCAAGGCCAGATTGTGGGCAATCAGCCCCAGCATTTT. It yields the protein CASSQGQIVGNQPQHF.

In its sample, this clonotype was seen a few times. V and J are TRBV27 and TRBJ2-7; 10 positions match TRBD1. The CDR3 totals 13 residues. V was clipped by 4 bases and J by 6 bases; unmatched bases: 3. Per the germline V gene, CDR1 is MNHEY and CDR2 is SMNVEV (reference sequence). Here the CDR3 reads CASSYGTGAEQYF. The CDR3 coding sequence is TGTGCCAGCAGTTATGGGACAGGGGCCGAGCAGTACTTC.

This sequence joins TRBV2 and TRBJ1-2; D unresolved. This CDR3 is built from 13 residues. Germline CDR1 is SNHLY and CDR2 is FYNNEI. V lost 8 bases to trimming and J lost 3 bases, with 13 bases between them. The CDR3 DNA reads TGTGCCAGCCCCAATGATGGGGACTATGGCTACACCTTC. Translation: CASPNDGDYGYTF.

V is TRBV7-6 and J is TRBJ1-2, with 7 bases lining up with TRBD1. This CDR3 has 15 residues. V lost 4 bases to trimming and J lost 1 base; unmatched junction nucleotides: 6. Looked up from germline, CDR1 is SGHVS and CDR2 is FNYEAQ. This CDR3 is CASSSRQGINYGYTF. CDR3 bases: TGTGCCAGCAGCTCCAGACAGGGAATTAACTATGGCTACACCTTC.

This clonotype appeared a few times. The V gene is TRBV5-1, the J gene TRBJ2-3, with D unclear. CDR3 size: 15 residues. Germline CDR1 is SGHRS and CDR2 is YFSETQ. Trimming left V 4 bases short and J 0 bases short, with 12 bases between. CDR3 nucleotide sequence: TGCGCCAGCAGCCCCGCACTTCCTAGCACAGATACGCAGTATTTT. This translates into CASSPALPSTDTQYF.

This clonotype showed up just a few times. V and J are TRBV25-1 and TRBJ2-3, with 8 bases lining up with TRBD2. V lost 8 bases, J lost 1 base, and 8 bases stayed unmatched. Germline CDR1 and CDR2: MGHDK and SYGVNS. This CDR3 has 15 residues. CDR3 nucleotides: TGTGCCAGCGGGGGTGTGCGGGGGGGCACAGATACGCAGTATTTT. Its translation: CASGGVRGGTDTQYF.

The chain couples TRBV20-1 to TRBJ2-7; TRBD2 is a possible D gene (5 bases). The CDR3 totals 13 residues. Per the germline V gene, CDR1 is DFQATT and CDR2 is SNEGSKA (reference sequence). Trimming shortened V by 0 bases and J by 7 bases, and 13 bases separated the two germline ends. CDR3 region: CSAREAVSGEQYF. Written as DNA, the CDR3 is TGCAGTGCTAGAGAGGCGGTATCGGGAGAGCAGTACTTC.

This chain uses TRBV29-1 with TRBJ2-5; TRBD2 agrees at 9 bases. The CDR3 is made up of 12 amino acids. J was trimmed by 9 bases and V by 2 bases; bases with no gene match: 4. The germline CDR1 and CDR2 sequences are SQVTM and ANQGSEA. CDR3 amino acids: CSVEIAGEAQYF. DNA for the CDR3: TGCAGCGTTGAAATAGCGGGGGAGGCCCAGTACTTC.

For the CDR3, the DNA is TGCAGCGTTGATACAGTCAACACCGGGGAGCTGTTTTTT. Encoded protein: CSVDTVNTGELFF. The chain links TRBV29-1 to TRBJ2-2; D unresolved. The CDR3 loop spans 13 amino acids. CDR1 SQVTM and CDR2 ANQGSEA come from the germline V gene. Trimming removed 3 bases at V and 2 bases at J, with 7 bases between.

The rearrangement uses TRBV7-2 and TRBJ2-7; D is tentatively TRBD1 or TRBD2 (5 bases each). In germline, CDR1 is SGHTA, CDR2 FQGNSA. V was shortened by 5 bases and J by 6 bases, with 17 bases between the two germline ends. The CDR3 is 14 amino acids. The DNA of the CDR3 is TGTGCCAGCAGCAACCTTGGGACGAAACGCGAGCAGTACTTC. Protein: CASSNLGTKREQYF.

In its sample, this clonotype was seen a few times. The chain joins TRBV5-6 to TRBJ2-5; no definite D call. The V gene lost 6 bases and the J gene lost 1 base, with 16 bases spanning the gap. Germline CDR1 reads SGHDT; CDR2 reads YYEEEE. CDR3 length: 15 amino acids. CDR3 DNA sequence: TGTGCCAGCAACCTGGCGGCTACATTCCAAGAGACCCAGTACTTC. Protein product: CASNLAATFQETQYF.

The CDR3 DNA is TGTGCCAGCAGTTACAGGTCTAGCACAGATACGCAGTATTTT. Its protein is CASSYRSSTDTQYF. The chain couples TRBV6-2 or TRBV6-3 to TRBJ2-3; D gene uncertain. Per germline, CDR1 MNHEY and CDR2 SVGEGT. The CDR3 length is 14 residues. V lost 2 bases, J lost 0 bases, and 6 bases lay in between.

In DNA form, the CDR3 reads TGTGCCAGCAGTTACGTTGGAGGGGGCTATGGCTACACCTTC. This translates into CASSYVGGGYGYTF. The rearrangement uses TRBV6-5 and TRBJ1-2, with D perhaps TRBD1 (6 bases). Trimming removed 2 bases at V and 4 bases at J, with 11 bases between. CDR1 and CDR2 (germline): MNHEY, SVGAGI. This CDR3 is built from 14 residues.

This clonotype has a handful of counts. The rearrangement links TRBV27 to TRBJ2-6, with unresolved D. V lost 4 bases and J 4 bases, leaving 17 bases between the germline ends. Germline V gene sequence: CDR1 MNHEY, CDR2 SMNVEV (reference sequence). The CDR3 has 17 residues. For the CDR3, the DNA is TGTGCCAGCAGTTCTCAGACCTTTATGATGGGGGCCAACGTCCTGACTTTC. Its protein is CASSSQTFMMGANVLTF.

The chain couples TRBV7-2 to TRBJ1-1, with D uncertain. Germline CDR1 SGHTA, CDR2 FQGNSA. V dropped 2 bases and J dropped 1 base, with 14 bases sitting between them. The CDR3 has 16 amino acids. The CDR3 DNA sequence: TGTGCCAGCAGCTTACTCTTGGGAGTGGGGAACACTGAAGCTTTCTTT. Protein product: CASSLLLGVGNTEAFF.

This clonotype was seen at least ten times. The chain recombines TRBV4-3 with TRBJ2-3; D possibly corresponds to TRBD2 (5 bases). This CDR3 comprises 17 residues. The germline V and J ends were trimmed by 1 base and 6 bases, with 20 bases remaining between them. Germline V gene data show CDR1 as LGHNA and CDR2 as YSLEER. CDR3 in amino acids: CASSQVLPRVLADTQYF. CDR3 in DNA: TGCGCCAGCAGCCAAGTCCTCCCGCGGGTCCTGGCGGATACGCAGTATTTT.

The chain combines TRBV12-5 with TRBJ2-3; TRBD1 matches 9 bases. There are 16 residues in the CDR3. CDR1 and CDR2 from the germline V gene are LGHNT and FRNRAP. V lost 4 bases, J lost 5 bases, and 10 bases stayed unmatched. In nucleotides, the CDR3 is TGTGCTAGTGGTTGGGACAGGGCACTATCGGGAGATACGCAGTATTTT. It translates to CASGWDRALSGDTQYF. Full variable domain (outside the CDR3, taken from reference TRBV12-5 and TRBJ2-3): DARVTQTPRHKVTEMGQEVTMRCQPILGHNTVFWYRQTMMQGLELLAYFRNRAPLDDSGMPKDRFSAEMPDATLATLKIQPSEPRDSAVYFCASGWDRALSGDTQYFGPGTRLTVL.

This clonotype came up a few times. This chain joins TRBV5-1 and TRBJ2-1; D remains unclear. The CDR3 runs to 11 residues. V was clipped by 0 bases and J by 10 bases, with 5 bases between them. CDR1 is SGHRS and CDR2 is YFSETQ in the germline V gene. CDR3 amino acids: CASSLETEQFF. The CDR3 coding sequence is TGCGCCAGCAGCTTGGAGACAGAGCAGTTCTTC.

This clonotype has a handful of counts. The CDR3 here is CASSLGTLGEQYF. The CDR3 DNA follows: TGTGCCAGCAGCTTGGGGACCCTAGGCGAGCAGTACTTC. V and J are TRBV27 and TRBJ2-7; possibly TRBD1 or TRBD2 for D (5 bases each). Germline CDR1 reads MNHEY; CDR2 reads SMNVEV (reference sequence). This CDR3 spans 13 amino acids. Trimming pared 6 bases from V and 6 bases from J, leaving 15 bases between.

This clonotype appeared a few times. The rearrangement links TRBV7-2 to TRBJ2-2; 8 nucleotides agree with TRBD1. V was clipped by 5 bases and J by 7 bases; unmatched bases: 12. Looked up from germline, CDR1 is SGHTA and CDR2 is FQGNSA. This CDR3 comprises 16 residues. CDR3 loop: CASSRDRTRRFGELFF. The CDR3 DNA reads TGTGCCAGCAGCCGGGACAGGACAAGGCGGTTCGGGGAGCTGTTTTTT.